The entry that follows covers one T cell receptor (beta chain) sequence. Its antigen is unknown. This CDR3 comprises 18 residues. Germline CDR1 SGHTA, CDR2 FQGNSA. Trimming removed 2 bases at V and 4 bases at J, with 20 bases between. The data were obtained in a study of T-cell memory formation after mild COVID-19. The study's findings and limits: Mostly located in CM and EM were contracting CD4+ clones, with contracting CD8+ clones located in EMRA. Cross-reactive memory apparently joined, as some responding clones appeared in pre-infection memory. CD4/CD8 balance held among clones contracting day 15 to 85, and later expanders leaned CD4+. The SARS-CoV-2 specificity of second-wave clones reaching peak at day 37 remained unverified.

TCRdb used MiXCR to reprocess the 5' RACE reads, holding one entry per CDR3 protein. Here the sample spans around 300,000 distinct CDR3 sequences, about a sixth being singletons. The receptor was isolated from a man aged 18 to 30 who had mild COVID-19 (a few samples of this study predate the infection). Cell type and time point are not known. This rearrangement joins TRBV7-2 to TRBJ2-2, with TRBD1 as a possible D gene (7 bases). Material: PBMCs or a T cell subset sorted from them (not recorded which). CDR3 DNA sequence: TGTGCCAGCAGCTTACGGGCGGGGACAGCTCGGGTCACCGGGGAGCTGTTTTTT. The encoded protein is CASSLRAGTARVTGELFF. The variable domain in full, with the rest retrieved from reference TRBV7-2 and TRBJ2-2, is GAGVSQSPSNKVTEKGKDVELRCDPISGHTALYWYRQSLGQGLEFLIYFQGNSAPDKSGLPSDRFSAERTGGSVSTLTIQRTQQEDSAVYLCASSLRAGTARVTGELFFGEGSRLTVL.